The text below deals with one TCR beta chain. The antigen remains unidentified. The data belong to a study of siplizumab effects on memory and regulatory T cells. Germline CDR1 is SNHLY and CDR2 is FYNNEI. Deletions cut 6 bases from V and 8 bases from J, with 16 bases between. The CDR3 runs 13 residues. The protocol was immunoSEQ multiplex PCR, while the TCRdb copy is restricted to in-frame clones and leaves out a portion. This sample has 95,000 to 110,000 clones, with approximately 93% found just once. Study findings and constraints: The alloresponse seemed to draw substantially on naive T cells, which appeared more diverse than memory cells. Roughly 75-97% of proliferating CD4+ or CD8+ clones lacked a naive or memory phenotype that could be assigned.

This TCR was sampled from a human donor in good health. The chain carries TRBV2 and TRBJ1-2; D is unresolved. Sequenced: Tregs sorted from blood. DNA for the CDR3: TGTGCCAGCAGATCCTCCCCAGGAGTCGGCTACACCTTC. Residues: CASRSSPGVGYTF.